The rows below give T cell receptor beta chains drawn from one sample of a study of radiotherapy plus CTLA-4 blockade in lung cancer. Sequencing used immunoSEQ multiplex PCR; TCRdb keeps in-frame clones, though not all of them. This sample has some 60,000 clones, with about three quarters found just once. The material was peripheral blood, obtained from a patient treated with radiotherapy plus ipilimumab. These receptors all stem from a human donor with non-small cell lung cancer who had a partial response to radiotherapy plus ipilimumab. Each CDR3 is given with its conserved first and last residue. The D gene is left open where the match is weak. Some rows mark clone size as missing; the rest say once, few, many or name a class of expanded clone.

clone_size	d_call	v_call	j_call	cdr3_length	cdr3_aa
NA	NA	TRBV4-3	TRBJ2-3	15	CASSPGQRGTDTQYF
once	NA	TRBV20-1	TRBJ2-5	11	CSARGKREQYF
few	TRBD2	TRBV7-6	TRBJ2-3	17	CASSRWTSGGGGDTQYF
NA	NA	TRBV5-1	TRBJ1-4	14	CASTPEGVNEKLFF
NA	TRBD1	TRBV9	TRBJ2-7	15	CASSVAGTGDYEQYF
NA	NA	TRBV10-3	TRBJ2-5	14	CAISEGRGEETQYF
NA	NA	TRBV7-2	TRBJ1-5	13	CASSLDTYQPQHF
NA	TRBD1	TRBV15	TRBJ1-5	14	CATRPGQGSQPQHF
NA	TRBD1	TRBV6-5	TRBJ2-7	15	CASSRYGTGYTEQYF
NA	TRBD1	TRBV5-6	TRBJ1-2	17	CASSLASGIGRGHGYTF
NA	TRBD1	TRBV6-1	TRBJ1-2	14	CASSDGQGNYGYTF
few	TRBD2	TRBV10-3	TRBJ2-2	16	CAISESMRGGDGELFF
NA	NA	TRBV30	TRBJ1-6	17	CAWSVGFGGAGNSPLHF
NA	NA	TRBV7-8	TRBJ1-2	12	CASVFDSYGYTF
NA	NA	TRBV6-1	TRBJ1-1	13	CASSETTGWGAFF
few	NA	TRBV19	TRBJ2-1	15	CASSMMGGGDYEQFF
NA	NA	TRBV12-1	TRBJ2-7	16	CASSFACDSVPYEQYF
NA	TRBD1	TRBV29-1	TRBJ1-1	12	CSVLRGPSEAFF
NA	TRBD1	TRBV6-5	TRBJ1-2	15	CASSYDRGSGHGYTF
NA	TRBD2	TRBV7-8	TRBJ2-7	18	CASSRSGTNLLNSYEQYF
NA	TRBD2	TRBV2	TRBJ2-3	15	CATSLAGARTDTQYF
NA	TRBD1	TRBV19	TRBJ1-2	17	CASSIRGPGGAGYGYTF
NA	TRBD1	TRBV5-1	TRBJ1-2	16	CASSLGQGASGYGYTF
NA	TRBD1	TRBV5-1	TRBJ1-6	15	CASSRTGAYNSPLHF
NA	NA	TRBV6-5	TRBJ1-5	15	CASGRKMNSNQPQHF
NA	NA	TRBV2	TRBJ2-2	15	CASSVVRGTTGELFF
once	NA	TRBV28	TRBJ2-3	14	CASSPPGVADTQYF
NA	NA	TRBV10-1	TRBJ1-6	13	CASSAQYNSPLHF
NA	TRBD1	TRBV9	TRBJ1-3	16	CASSKEGQGIGNTIYF
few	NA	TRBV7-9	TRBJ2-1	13	CASSLELADEQFF
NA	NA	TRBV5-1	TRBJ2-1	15	CASSLAFVSYNEQFF
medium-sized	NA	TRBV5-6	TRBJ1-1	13	CASSLYRVTEAFF
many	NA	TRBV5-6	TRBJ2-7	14	CASSLGPRGSEQYF
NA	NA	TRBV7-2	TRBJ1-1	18	CASSFGFGYSPSYTEAFF
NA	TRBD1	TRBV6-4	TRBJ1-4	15	CASSEGGAVGEKLSF
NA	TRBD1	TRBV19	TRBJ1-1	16	CASRPTDRVVNTEAFF
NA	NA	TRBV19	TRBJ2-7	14	CASSIGQGGYEQYF
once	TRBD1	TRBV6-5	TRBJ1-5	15	CASSAGGAGNQPQHF
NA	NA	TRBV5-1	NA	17	CASTRGRGILSSYEQYF
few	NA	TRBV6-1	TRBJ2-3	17	CASSERWGGLSTDTQYF
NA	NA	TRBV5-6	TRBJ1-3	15	CASSLDTGRGHTIYF
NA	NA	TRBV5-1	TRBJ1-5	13	CASSLDNNQPQHF
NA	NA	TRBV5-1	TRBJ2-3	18	CASSLVGLGGSRADTQYF
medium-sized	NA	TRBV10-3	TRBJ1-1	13	CAISESSNTEAFF
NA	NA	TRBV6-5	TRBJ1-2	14	CASSYSRGGYGYTF
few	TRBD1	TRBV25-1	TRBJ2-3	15	CASSLRDRGADTQYF
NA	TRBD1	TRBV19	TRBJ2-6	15	CASSIAGQGANVLTF
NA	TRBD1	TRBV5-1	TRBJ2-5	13	CASSQGVGETQYF
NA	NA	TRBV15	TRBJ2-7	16	CATSSSGGAFPYEQYF
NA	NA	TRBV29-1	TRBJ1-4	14	CSGSSGSTNEKLFF
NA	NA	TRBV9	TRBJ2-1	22	CASSVSLGQTRPNISSYNEQFF
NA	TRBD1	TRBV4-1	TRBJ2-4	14	CASSQGTGQDIQYF
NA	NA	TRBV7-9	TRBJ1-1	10	CASSFAEAFF
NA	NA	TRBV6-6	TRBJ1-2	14	CASSYEEVDYGYTF